This entry lists 27 T cell receptor beta chains sequenced from one sample in a study of T cell repertoires in cytomegalovirus infection. TCRdb ran MiXCR on the reads and lists one entry per CDR3 protein. The data contain 250,000 or so distinct CDR3 sequences, roughly 10% of them singletons. The sample was PBMCs. These receptor sequences come from a human donor in good health (CMV status not recorded). Some clones in this sample may be carry-over from other donors' samples.

There are many counts of this clonotype. This sequence joins TRBV7-2 and TRBJ2-3; D possibly corresponds to TRBD2 (5 bases). V was clipped by 4 bases and J by 0 bases, with 8 bases between them. The CDR3 is 14 residues long. Germline CDR1 SGHTA, CDR2 FQGNSA. The DNA of the CDR3 is TGTGCCAGCAGCTCGGGCGGGAGCACAGATACGCAGTATTTT. Its translation: CASSSGGSTDTQYF.

This clonotype was counted many times. The chain is built from TRBV7-8 and TRBJ1-5, with D tentatively TRBD1 (5 bases). V was trimmed by 5 bases and J by 4 bases, leaving 9 bases between them. CDR1 and CDR2 (germline): SGHVS, FQNEAQ. There are 13 residues in the CDR3. CDR3 nucleotide sequence: TGTGCCAGCAGCAGTAGACAGAATCAGCCCCAGCATTTT. It codes for CASSSRQNQPQHF.

The V call is TRBV20-1, the J call TRBJ1-2; D ambiguous. CDR1 DFQATT and CDR2 SNEGSKA come from the germline V gene (reference sequence). The CDR3 sequence is 12 residues long. Trimming cost V 3 bases and J 4 bases, with 9 bases left between them. CDR3 region: CSARADGYGYTF. The CDR3 nucleotides read TGCAGTGCTAGGGCGGACGGCTATGGCTACACCTTC.

This chain connects TRBV29-1 to TRBJ2-2; D tentatively fits TRBD1 or TRBD2 (5 bases each). Trimming took off 4 bases at V and 0 bases at J, with 9 bases between the two ends. The CDR3 has 14 residues. Germline lookup yields CDR1 SQVTM and CDR2 ANQGSEA. The CDR3 sequence is CSVVRGANTGELFF. The CDR3 DNA is TGCAGCGTTGTAAGAGGGGCGAACACCGGGGAGCTGTTTTTT.

This clonotype appeared a few times. The V and J genes are TRBV18 and TRBJ2-5; TRBD2 is a possible D gene (5 bases). This CDR3 comprises 13 residues. V was shortened by 6 bases and J by 0 bases, with 8 bases between the two germline ends. Germline CDR1 and CDR2: KGHSH and LQKENI. This chain's CDR3 is CASSAGYQETQYF. The CDR3, as DNA: TGTGCCAGCTCGGCGGGTTACCAAGAGACCCAGTACTTC.

This clonotype was counted at least ten times. This chain uses TRBV7-8 with TRBJ2-7, with D possibly being TRBD1 (5 bases). Germline V gives CDR1 SGHVS, CDR2 FQNEAQ. V shed 1 base and J shed 3 bases, with 7 bases lying between them. The CDR3 has 13 amino acids. CDR3 sequence reads: CASSLVGVYEQYF. The CDR3 DNA reads TGTGCCAGCAGCTTAGTAGGGGTCTACGAGCAGTACTTC.

This clonotype was recorded a few times. This chain connects TRBV7-2 to TRBJ1-6, with 9 bases aligning to TRBD1. The CDR3 spans 16 residues. Germline assignment: CDR1 SGHTA and CDR2 FQGNSA. Trimming cost V 3 bases and J 7 bases; bases outside gene matches: 7. The CDR3 nucleotides read TGTGCCAGCAGCTTCACAGGGGGCAAAATAAATTCACCCCTCCACTTT. This sequence encodes CASSFTGGKINSPLHF.

This clonotype showed up many times. This rearrangement joins TRBV7-8 to TRBJ2-1; no clear D gene. Germline CDR1 is SGHVS and CDR2 is FQNEAQ. Trimming took 1 base from V and 2 from J, leaving 9 bases between them. The CDR3 length is 15 residues. The CDR3 sequence: CASSLGYDTYNEQFF. CDR3 bases: TGTGCCAGCAGCTTAGGGTATGATACCTACAATGAGCAGTTCTTC.

This clonotype occurred many times. The chain is built from TRBV7-2 and TRBJ1-2; D possibly corresponds to TRBD1 (6 bases). Germline-derived CDR1 and CDR2 are SGHTA and FQGNSA. The CDR3 extends over 13 amino acids. V was pared by 1 base and J by 6 bases, with 9 bases between. The CDR3 DNA sequence: TGTGCCAGCAGCTTAGTCGGGACAAATGGCTACACCTTC. Translated: CASSLVGTNGYTF.

This clonotype was observed many times. CDR3 region: CSALRDAQETQYF. Written as DNA, the CDR3 is TGCAGTGCTCTTCGGGACGCCCAAGAGACCCAGTACTTC. The chain recombines TRBV20-1 with TRBJ2-5; D tentatively fits TRBD1 or TRBD2 (5 bases each). Germline V gives CDR1 DFQATT, CDR2 SNEGSKA (reference sequence). The CDR3 runs to 13 residues. The V end was cut by 5 bases, the J end by 1 base, with 11 bases between.

This clonotype appeared many times. V gene TRBV12-3 or TRBV12-4 combines with J gene TRBJ1-1; D perhaps matches TRBD1 (5 bases). V dropped 6 bases and J dropped 9 bases, with 14 bases sitting between them. This CDR3 is 12 amino acids long. The DNA for the CDR3 is TGTGCCAGCAGCCCAGGGCAGGGCCAAGCTTTCTTT. It encodes CASSPGQGQAFF.

V usage is TRBV14 and J usage is TRBJ1-6, with D uncertain. This CDR3 comprises 18 residues. Looked up from germline, CDR1 is SGHDN and CDR2 is FVKESK. V was pared by 0 bases and J by 0 bases, with 12 bases between. The CDR3 nucleotides are TGTGCCAGCAGCCAAGAGGGTCGAGGGAGCTCCTATAATTCACCCCTCCACTTT. It is translated as CASSQEGRGSSYNSPLHF.

This clonotype was seen many times. V usage is TRBV5-6 and J usage is TRBJ2-7; D is undetermined. The CDR3 extends over 12 amino acids. The V end was cut by 3 bases, the J end by 3 bases, with 7 bases between. CDR1 and CDR2 (germline): SGHDT, YYEEEE. The CDR3 here is CASSSEDYEQYF. The CDR3 DNA follows: TGTGCCAGCAGCTCTGAAGACTACGAGCAGTACTTC.

V is TRBV7-2 and J is TRBJ2-4; D uncertain. Trimming removed 5 bases from V and 8 bases from J, with 13 bases in between. This CDR3 contains 13 residues. CDR1 is SGHTA, CDR2 FQGNSA, per germline. The CDR3 is CASSPSSGDIQYF. CDR3 nucleotide sequence: TGTGCCAGCAGCCCGAGCAGTGGAGACATTCAGTACTTC.

The chain employs TRBV29-1 and TRBJ1-3; D is ambiguous. Trimming took off 2 bases at V and 0 bases at J, with 8 bases between the two ends. The CDR3 is 14 residues long. Per germline, CDR1 SQVTM and CDR2 ANQGSEA. CDR3: CSVELQHSGNTIYF. CDR3 coding DNA: TGCAGCGTTGAACTCCAGCACTCTGGAAACACCATATATTTT. Full variable domain (missing parts from reference TRBV29-1 and TRBJ1-3): SAVISQKPSRDICQRGTSLTIQCQVDSQVTMMFWYRQQPGQSLTLIATANQGSEATYESGFVIDKFPISRPNLTFSTLTVSNMSPEDSSIYLCSVELQHSGNTIYFGEGSWLTVV.

In its sample, this clonotype was seen many times. The V gene is TRBV4-1, the J gene TRBJ2-6; 9 bases align to TRBD1. V shed 0 bases and J 3 bases; nucleotides not matched to a gene: 9. The CDR3 consists of 19 residues. CDR1 and CDR2 from the germline V gene are MGHRA and YSYEKL. The DNA for the CDR3 is TGCGCCAGCAGCCAAGAATTTAGGACAGGGGTTCTTGGGGCCAACGTCCTGACTTTC. It encodes CASSQEFRTGVLGANVLTF.

V and J are TRBV28 and TRBJ2-3, with a tentative D call TRBD1 (6 bases). V was clipped by 4 bases and J by 1 base, with 12 bases between them. In germline, CDR1 is MDHEN, CDR2 SYDVKM. The CDR3 consists of 15 residues. CDR3 sequence: CASSSQGIGTDTQYF. CDR3 nucleotides: TGTGCCAGCAGTTCACAGGGAATAGGCACAGATACGCAGTATTTT.

This clonotype has just a few counts. The chain uses TRBV28 and TRBJ2-7; D may be TRBD2 (6 bases). The V and J ends lost 5 bases and 2 bases respectively, with 10 bases between them. Germline loops: CDR1 MDHEN, CDR2 SYDVKM. CDR3 length equals 13 residues. The CDR3 reads CASSRRVPYEQYF. CDR3 bases: TGTGCCAGCAGTCGGAGGGTTCCCTACGAGCAGTACTTC.

CDR3 residues: CASSFRGVGEKLFF. For the CDR3, the DNA is TGTGCCAGCAGTTTCAGGGGAGTGGGTGAAAAACTGTTTTTT. This chain joins TRBV28 and TRBJ1-4; D might be TRBD1 (6 bases). CDR3 length: 14 amino acids. V was shortened by 3 bases and J by 7 bases, with 12 bases between the two germline ends. Germline V gene data show CDR1 as MDHEN and CDR2 as SYDVKM.

This clonotype was detected only once. At one boundary the junction diverges from the germline segment, which might be a read error. V usage is TRBV7-2 and J usage is TRBJ2-1; 11 positions agree with TRBD2. The germline V gene encodes CDR1 SGHTA and CDR2 FQGNSA. This CDR3 region has 16 residues. The CDR3 loop is CASSLAGGTSHNEQFF. The DNA of the CDR3 is TGTGCCAGCAGTCTAGCGGGGGGCACCTCCCACAATGAGCAGTTCTTC.

There are many counts of this clonotype. The rearrangement uses TRBV7-2 and TRBJ2-3; D is perhaps TRBD1 or TRBD2 (6 bases each). CDR1 is SGHTA, CDR2 FQGNSA, per germline. V was trimmed by 6 bases and J by 0 bases, leaving 10 bases between them. This CDR3 contains 14 residues. The CDR3 DNA sequence: TGTGCCAGCAGAGGGGGGCCCAGCACAGATACGCAGTATTTT. As protein: CASRGGPSTDTQYF.

The chain is built from TRBV12-3 or TRBV12-4 and TRBJ1-1, with TRBD1 identical over 7 bases. The CDR3 spans 14 residues. V shed 6 bases, J shed 0 bases, and the junction held 4 bases outside the gene matches. CDR3 in amino acids: CASRTGIMNTEAFF. The CDR3 coding sequence is TGTGCCAGCAGGACAGGGATAATGAACACTGAAGCTTTCTTT.

As to this clonotype: A much larger clone lies a single base off, so this may be a read error. The chain links TRBV7-2 to TRBJ2-7; 8 bases agree with TRBD1. The CDR3 contains 13 residues. The ends lost 5 bases at V and 3 bases at J; junction bases unmatched: 3. CDR1 is SGHTA and CDR2 is FQGNSA in the germline V gene. DNA of the CDR3: TGTGCCAGCAGCCCGGACAGGGTCTACGAGCAGTACTTC. Translation gives CASSPDRVYEQYF.

The sample holds many counts of this clonotype. This chain links TRBV27 with TRBJ1-1; possibly TRBD1 for D (5 bases). There are 14 residues in the CDR3. Trimming removed 2 bases from V and 5 bases from J, with 12 bases in between. The germline V gene has CDR1 MNHEY and CDR2 SMNVEV (reference sequence). The CDR3 region has the DNA TGTGCCAGCAGTTTAAAAGGGGTAGGGACTGAAGCTTTCTTT. This sequence encodes CASSLKGVGTEAFF.

This clonotype came up many times. The chain joins TRBV25-1 to TRBJ1-6, with 12 bases lining up with TRBD1. The germline CDR1 and CDR2 sequences are MGHDK and SYGVNS. V dropped 6 bases and J dropped 11; count of bases not matched to a gene: 8. The CDR3 consists of 15 residues. CDR3: CASRGTGGLTTPLHF. The CDR3 bases are TGTGCCAGCAGGGGGACAGGGGGCCTAACAACACCCCTCCACTTT.

The sample holds many counts of this clonotype. This chain joins TRBV7-2 and TRBJ2-5; 7 bases match TRBD2. V shed 2 bases and J 5 bases; nucleotides not matched to a gene: 11. The germline CDR1 and CDR2 sequences are SGHTA and FQGNSA. This CDR3 has 16 residues. CDR3 sequence: CASSLFAGAPAETQYF. The CDR3 DNA reads as TGTGCCAGCAGCTTATTTGCGGGAGCCCCCGCGGAGACCCAGTACTTC.

This clonotype turned up a few times. The V and J genes are TRBV19 and TRBJ1-1; weak D call: TRBD1 (6 bases). Trimming shortened V by 6 bases and J by 1 base, and 9 bases separated the two germline ends. The germline V gene has CDR1 LNHDA and CDR2 SQIVND (reference sequence). CDR3 length: 13 residues. Here the CDR3 reads CASRRQENTEAFF. The DNA for the CDR3 is TGTGCCAGTAGGCGACAGGAGAACACTGAAGCTTTCTTT.